This entry lists 5 T cell receptor beta chains sequenced from one sample in a study of vaccination effects on CD4 cells after COVID-19. Produced via immunoSEQ multiplex PCR; TCRdb's table is partial and in-frame only. The sample has around 81,000 clones; 77% are singletons. Under the ViraFEST assay, PBMC were stimulated with viral peptide pools so that antigen-specific CD4+ T cells expanded. Sequencing was performed afterwards. Culture proceeded for 10 days, and CD4+ T cells were then isolated. Two-dose vaccination with either BNT162b2 or mRNA-1273 was given to the participants. Antigens for these TCRs are unknown. The sample here was CD4+ T cells from PBMCs cultured with HCoV-OC43 spike peptides, taken after COVID-19 vaccination. The subset is: HCoV-OC43 spike overlapping peptide pool stimulation. These TCRs come from a human donor who received a COVID-19 vaccine.

V gene TRBV7-2 combines with J gene TRBJ1-2; 9 bases map to TRBD1. This CDR3 comprises 14 residues. V was clipped by 5 bases and J by 7 bases; unmatched bases: 8. Germline V gives CDR1 SGHTA, CDR2 FQGNSA. The CDR3 here is CASSTQQGAGGYTF. As DNA, the CDR3 is TGTGCCAGCAGCACACAACAGGGGGCCGGTGGCTACACCTTC.

The V and J genes are TRBV6-5 and TRBJ1-2; 8 positions match TRBD1. The ends lost 5 bases at V and 9 bases at J; junction bases unmatched: 11. This CDR3 has 14 amino acids. CDR1 MNHEY and CDR2 SVGAGI come from the germline V gene. CDR3 in amino acids: CASSRTGTGYSYTF. The CDR3 nucleotides are TGTGCCAGCAGTAGAACCGGGACAGGTTACAGCTACACCTTC.

V gene TRBV7-2 combines with J gene TRBJ1-5; possibly TRBD1 for D (6 bases). Germline CDR1 SGHTA, CDR2 FQGNSA. This CDR3 has 11 amino acids. Trimming removed 4 bases at V and 13 bases at J, with 11 bases between. As DNA, the CDR3 is TGTGCCAGCAGCTCGACAGGTCTTCAGCATTTT. Translating it yields CASSSTGLQHF.

This sequence joins TRBV24-1 and TRBJ2-7; D unclear. The germline CDR1 and CDR2 sequences are KGHDR and SFDVKD. Trimming cost V 7 bases and J 2 bases, with 14 bases left between them. The length of the CDR3 is 14 residues. The CDR3 nucleotides are TGTGCCACCAGCGCTCGACGGACCCCCTACGAGCAGTACGTC. Protein sequence: CATSARRTPYEQYV.

This chain connects TRBV28 to TRBJ1-1; D might be TRBD1 (6 bases). The CDR3 runs 13 residues. The germline V and J ends were trimmed by 6 bases and 3 bases, with 11 bases remaining between them. Looked up from germline, CDR1 is MDHEN and CDR2 is SYDVKM. CDR3 residues: CASSRTVHTEAFF. In DNA form, the CDR3 reads TGTGCCAGCAGCCGGACAGTTCACACTGAAGCTTTCTTT.